The 8 T cell receptor beta chains listed next were all sequenced from one sample in a study of T cell responses to AZD1222 COVID-19 vaccine. Method: immunoSEQ multiplex PCR; TCRdb's copy keeps in-frame clones and lacks some. Seen here are over 150,000 clones, roughly 89% observed once, and the top ten hold 1.6%. Sequenced here: peripheral blood, sampled on day 0 of AZD1222 vaccination. Receptors originate from an adult in good health.

This clone was recorded once. This chain connects TRBV9 to TRBJ1-2; D ambiguous. The V end was cut by 4 bases, the J end by 6 bases, with 10 bases between. This CDR3 has 12 residues. CDR1 and CDR2 (germline): SGDLS, YYNGEE. The CDR3 spells CASSNSRDGYTF. As DNA, the CDR3 is TGTGCCAGCAGCAATAGTAGGGATGGCTACACCTTC.

The V gene is TRBV7-8, the J gene TRBJ1-3, with TRBD1 as a possible D gene (5 bases). V lost 4 bases and J lost 4, with 17 bases in between. This CDR3 region has 16 residues. Germline assignment: CDR1 SGHVS and CDR2 FQNEAQ. CDR3 bases: TGTGCCAGCAGCTCCGAAGTTGGGGGTCTGGGAAACACCATATATTTT. This gives the protein CASSSEVGGLGNTIYF.

The rearrangement links TRBV27 to TRBJ1-1; TRBD1 matches 9 bases. Trimming at V came to 3 bases and at J to 3 bases, leaving 2 bases not matched to a gene. The germline CDR1 and CDR2 sequences are MNHEY and SMNVEV (reference sequence). The length of the CDR3 is 14 residues. The CDR3: CASSLNRGHTEAFF. CDR3 in DNA: TGTGCCAGCAGTTTGAACAGGGGGCACACTGAAGCTTTCTTT.

The chain is built from TRBV6-4 and TRBJ2-1; 7 positions match TRBD2. V shed 5 bases, J shed 4 bases, and the junction held 5 bases outside the gene matches. Germline V gives CDR1 MRHNA, CDR2 SNTAGT. The CDR3 is 14 residues long. The CDR3: CASSIPGGYNEQFF. In DNA form, the CDR3 reads TGTGCCAGCAGTATTCCGGGGGGATACAATGAGCAGTTCTTC.

The CDR3 nucleotides are TGTGCCAGCAGTTACTCAGTCCTTAGCTCCTATAATTCACCCCTCCACTTT. It specifies CASSYSVLSSYNSPLHF. This chain joins TRBV6-7 and TRBJ1-6; D is uncertain. TRBV6-7 is an open reading frame, and its role is uncertain. Trimming shortened V by 0 bases and J by 0 bases, and 9 bases separated the two germline ends. This CDR3 spans 17 amino acids.

This clone was counted once. The chain couples TRBV5-1 to TRBJ1-2; TRBD1 is a possible D gene (5 bases). V was clipped by 4 bases and J by 7 bases, with 11 bases between them. Germline CDR1 reads SGHRS; CDR2 reads YFSETQ. The CDR3 loop spans 12 amino acids. The CDR3 DNA reads TGCGCCAGCAGCGGGGAGGGGACTGGCTACACCTTC. It codes for CASSGEGTGYTF. The full variable domain, in which reference TRBV5-1 and TRBJ1-2 provide the parts outside the CDR3, is KAGVTQTPRYLIKTRGQQVTLSCSPISGHRSVSWYQQTPGQGLQFLFEYFSETQRNKGNFPGRFSGRQFSNSRSEMNVSTLELGDSALYLCASSGEGTGYTFGSGTRLTVV.

V and J are TRBV19 and TRBJ1-3, with 7 bases fitting TRBD1. The V gene's germline CDR1 is LNHDA and CDR2 SQIVND (reference sequence). Germline trimming cut 1 base from V and 3 bases from J; bases unmatched to any gene: 3. This CDR3 is built from 15 residues. The CDR3 reads CASSIGGGHGNTIYF. Written as DNA, the CDR3 is TGTGCCAGTAGTATAGGAGGGGGCCATGGAAACACCATATATTTT.

The chain couples TRBV5-1 to TRBJ2-5; D unresolved. The CDR3 runs 14 residues. The germline gives CDR1 SGHRS, CDR2 YFSETQ. V dropped 0 bases and J dropped 3 bases, with 9 bases sitting between them. The CDR3: CASSLGYYEETQYF. The CDR3 DNA follows: TGCGCCAGCAGCTTGGGGTACTACGAAGAGACCCAGTACTTC.